This T cell receptor beta chain is from a study of human T cells and chemical hapten exposure. Study-wide points: Among expanded TCRs, significantly more large CDR3 similarity clusters formed than among controls.

Regarding this clonotype: What it binds is unknown.

A single record per CDR3 protein comes from TCRdb applying MiXCR to the RACE reads. The sample yields around 380,000 distinct CDR3 sequences, approximately 5.8% seen once. Time point: pre-sensitization, week 0. The treatment: therapeutic diphenylcyclopropenone sensitization with weekly scalp DPC. Germline CDR1 reads MNHEY; CDR2 reads SVGAGI. V shed 5 bases and J shed 5 bases, with 10 bases lying between them. This CDR3 spans 12 amino acids. This sequence was found in a woman in her late teens or twenties with alopecia areata. Some clones in this sample may be carry-over from other donors' samples. This specimen consisted of whole blood, obtained in connection with sensitization to the hapten diphenylcyclopropenone (DPC). The chain is built from TRBV6-5 and TRBJ2-7, with D perhaps matching TRBD1 (5 bases). CDR3 amino acids: CASSPRTHEQYF. DNA of the CDR3: TGTGCCAGCAGTCCCCGGACACACGAGCAGTACTTC.